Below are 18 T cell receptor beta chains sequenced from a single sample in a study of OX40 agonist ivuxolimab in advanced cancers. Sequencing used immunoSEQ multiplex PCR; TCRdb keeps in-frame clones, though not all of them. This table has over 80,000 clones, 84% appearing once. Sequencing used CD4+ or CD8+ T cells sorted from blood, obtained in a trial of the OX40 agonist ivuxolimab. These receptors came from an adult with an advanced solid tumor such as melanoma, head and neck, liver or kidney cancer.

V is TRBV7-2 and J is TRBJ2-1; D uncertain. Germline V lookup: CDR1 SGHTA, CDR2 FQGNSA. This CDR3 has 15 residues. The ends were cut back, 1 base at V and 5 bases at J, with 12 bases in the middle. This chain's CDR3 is CASSLVALDHNEQFF. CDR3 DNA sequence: TGTGCCAGCAGCTTAGTCGCGCTGGACCACAATGAGCAGTTCTTC.

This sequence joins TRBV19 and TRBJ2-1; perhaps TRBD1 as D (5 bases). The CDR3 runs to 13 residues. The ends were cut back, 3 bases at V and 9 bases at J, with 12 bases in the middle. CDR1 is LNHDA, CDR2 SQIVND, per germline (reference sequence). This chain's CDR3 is CASSIVQDTEQFF. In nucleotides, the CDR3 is TGTGCCAGTAGTATTGTACAGGATACTGAGCAGTTCTTC.

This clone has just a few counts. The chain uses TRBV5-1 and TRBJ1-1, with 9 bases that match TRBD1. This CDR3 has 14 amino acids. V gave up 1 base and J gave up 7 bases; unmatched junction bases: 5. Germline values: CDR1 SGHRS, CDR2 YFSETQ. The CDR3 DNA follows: TGCGCCAGCAGCTTGCGGGCGGGACAGGGTGAAGCTTTCTTT. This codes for CASSLRAGQGEAFF.

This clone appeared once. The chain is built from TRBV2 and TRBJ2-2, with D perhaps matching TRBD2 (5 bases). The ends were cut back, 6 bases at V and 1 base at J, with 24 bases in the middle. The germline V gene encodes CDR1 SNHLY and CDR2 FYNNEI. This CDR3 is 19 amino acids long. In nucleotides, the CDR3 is TGTGCCAGCAGGAATCCGAGAGACTTCGGAGGAGAGAACACCGGGGAGCTGTTTTTT. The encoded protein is CASRNPRDFGGENTGELFF.

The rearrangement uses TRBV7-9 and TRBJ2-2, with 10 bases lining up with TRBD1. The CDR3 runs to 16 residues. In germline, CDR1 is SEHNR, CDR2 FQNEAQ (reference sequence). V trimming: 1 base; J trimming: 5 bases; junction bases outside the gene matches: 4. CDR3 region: CASSLDGTGVTGELFF. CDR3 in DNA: TGTGCCAGCAGCTTAGACGGGACAGGGGTGACCGGGGAGCTGTTTTTT.

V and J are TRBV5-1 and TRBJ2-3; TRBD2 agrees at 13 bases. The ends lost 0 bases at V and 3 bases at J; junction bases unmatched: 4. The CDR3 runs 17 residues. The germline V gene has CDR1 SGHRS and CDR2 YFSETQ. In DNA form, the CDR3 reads TGCGCCAGCAGCTTGGACACTAGCGGGAGGGTGACAGATACGCAGTATTTT. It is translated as CASSLDTSGRVTDTQYF. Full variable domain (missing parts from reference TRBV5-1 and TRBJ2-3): KAGVTQTPRYLIKTRGQQVTLSCSPISGHRSVSWYQQTPGQGLQFLFEYFSETQRNKGNFPGRFSGRQFSNSRSEMNVSTLELGDSALYLCASSLDTSGRVTDTQYFGPGTRLTVL.

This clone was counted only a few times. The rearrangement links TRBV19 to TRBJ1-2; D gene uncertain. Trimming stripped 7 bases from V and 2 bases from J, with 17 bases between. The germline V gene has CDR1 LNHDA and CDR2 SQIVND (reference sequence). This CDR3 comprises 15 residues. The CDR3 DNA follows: TGTGCCAGTACTTTACGCGGAGGAGGAAACTATGGCTACACCTTC. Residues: CASTLRGGGNYGYTF.

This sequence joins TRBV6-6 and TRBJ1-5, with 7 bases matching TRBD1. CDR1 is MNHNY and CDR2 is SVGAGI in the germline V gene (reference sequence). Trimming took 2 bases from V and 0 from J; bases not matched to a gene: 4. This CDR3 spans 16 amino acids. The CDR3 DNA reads TGTGCCAGCAGTTACGGACAGGTCTATAGCAATCAGCCCCAGCATTTT. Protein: CASSYGQVYSNQPQHF.

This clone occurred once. CDR3 region: CASSTQGSGAKNIQYF. The CDR3 DNA reads as TGTGCCAGCAGTACCCAAGGCTCGGGGGCCAAAAACATTCAGTACTTC. This chain links TRBV6-6 with TRBJ2-4; tentatively, D is TRBD2 (5 bases). Germline CDR1 reads MNHNY; CDR2 reads SVGAGI (reference sequence). The CDR3 is 16 amino acids. V was cut by 5 bases and J by 1 base, with 15 bases left in between.

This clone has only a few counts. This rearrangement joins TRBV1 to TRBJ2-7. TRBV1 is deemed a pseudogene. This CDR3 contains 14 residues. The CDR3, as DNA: TGCACCAGCAAGCGTTGGGACCCCTCCTACGAGCAGTACTTC. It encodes CTSKRWDPSYEQYF.

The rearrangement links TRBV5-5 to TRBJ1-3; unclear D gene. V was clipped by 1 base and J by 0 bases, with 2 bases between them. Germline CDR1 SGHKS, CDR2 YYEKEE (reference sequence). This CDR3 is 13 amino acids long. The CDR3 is CASSLTSGNTIYF. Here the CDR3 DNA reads TGTGCCAGCAGCTTGACCTCTGGAAACACCATATATTTT. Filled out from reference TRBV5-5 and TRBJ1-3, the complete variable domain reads DAGVTQSPTHLIKTRGQQVTLRCSPISGHKSVSWYQQVLGQGPQFIFQYYEKEERGRGNFPDRFSARQFPNYSSELNVNALLLGDSALYLCASSLTSGNTIYFGEGSWLTVV.

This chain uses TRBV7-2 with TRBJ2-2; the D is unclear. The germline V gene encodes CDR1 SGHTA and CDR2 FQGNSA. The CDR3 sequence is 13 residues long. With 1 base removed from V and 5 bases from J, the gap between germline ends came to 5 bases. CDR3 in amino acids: CASSLERTGELFF. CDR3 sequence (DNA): TGTGCCAGCAGCTTAGAACGGACCGGGGAGCTGTTTTTT.

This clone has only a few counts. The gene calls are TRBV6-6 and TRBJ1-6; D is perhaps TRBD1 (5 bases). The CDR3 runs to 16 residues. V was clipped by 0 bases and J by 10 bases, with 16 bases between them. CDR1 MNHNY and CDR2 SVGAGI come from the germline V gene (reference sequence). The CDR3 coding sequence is TGTGCCAGCAGTTACTCGGGATCGTGGGGGGACTCACCCCTCCACTTT. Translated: CASSYSGSWGDSPLHF.

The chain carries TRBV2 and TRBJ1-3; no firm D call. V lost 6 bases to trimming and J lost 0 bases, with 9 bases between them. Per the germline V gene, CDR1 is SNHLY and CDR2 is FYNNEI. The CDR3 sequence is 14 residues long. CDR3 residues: CASRTGDSGNTIYF. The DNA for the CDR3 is TGTGCCAGCAGGACCGGGGACTCTGGAAACACCATATATTTT.

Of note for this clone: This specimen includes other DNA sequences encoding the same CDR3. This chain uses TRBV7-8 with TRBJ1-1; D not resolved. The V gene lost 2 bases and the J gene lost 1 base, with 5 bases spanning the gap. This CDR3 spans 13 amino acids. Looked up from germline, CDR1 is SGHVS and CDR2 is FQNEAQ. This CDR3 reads CASSLTRNTEAFF. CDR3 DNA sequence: TGTGCCAGCAGCTTAACAAGGAACACTGAAGCTTTCTTT.

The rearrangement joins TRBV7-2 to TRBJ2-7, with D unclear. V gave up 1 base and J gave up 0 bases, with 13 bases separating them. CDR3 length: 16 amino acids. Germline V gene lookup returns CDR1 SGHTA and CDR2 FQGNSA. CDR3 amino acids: CASSLVGRSDSYEQYF. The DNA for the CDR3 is TGTGCCAGCAGCTTAGTCGGCAGGTCCGACTCCTACGAGCAGTACTTC.

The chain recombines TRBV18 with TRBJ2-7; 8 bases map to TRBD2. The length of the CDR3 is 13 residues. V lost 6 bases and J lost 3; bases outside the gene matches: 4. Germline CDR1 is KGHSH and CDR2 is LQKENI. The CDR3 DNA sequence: TGTGCCAGCTCGGGACTAGTGGGCTACGAGCAGTACTTC. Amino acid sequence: CASSGLVGYEQYF.

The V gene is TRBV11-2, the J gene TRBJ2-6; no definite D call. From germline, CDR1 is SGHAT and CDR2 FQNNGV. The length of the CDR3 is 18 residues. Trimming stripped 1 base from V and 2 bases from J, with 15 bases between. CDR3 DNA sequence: TGTGCCAGCAGCTTAGGTATAGGGCAAGTGGCTGGGGCCAACGTCCTGACTTTC. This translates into CASSLGIGQVAGANVLTF.